These T cell receptor beta chains were read from a single sample in a study of identical twins. One entry per CDR3 protein results from TCRdb running MiXCR on the 5' RACE reads. In the table there are 250,000 to 300,000 distinct CDR3 sequences, roughly 9.7% of which are singletons. These same data were also listed under a study on yellow fever vaccine responses in identical twins.

Sequencing input: CD8+ T cells sorted from blood. These receptors originate from a young woman in good health. CDR3s include the opening cysteine and the closing phenylalanine or tryptophan. The D gene is left open where the match is weak. Not all rows give a size; the values are once, few, many and, for expanded clones, a class.

v_gene: TRBV28
d_gene: TRBD1
abundance: many
j_gene: TRBJ2-3
CDR3nt: TGTGCCAGCAGTTCGGAGATGACAGGGGCGGATACGCAGTATTTT
CDR3aa: CASSSEMTGADTQYF

v_gene: TRBV28
d_gene: NA
abundance: few
j_gene: TRBJ1-2
CDR3nt: TGTGCCAGCGGGGTACCCGAAGAGAAGGATGGCTACACCTTC
CDR3aa: CASGVPEEKDGYTF

v_gene: TRBV15
d_gene: NA
abundance: NA
j_gene: TRBJ2-1
CDR3nt: TGTGCCACCAGCTTCCCGAGAGGGGAAACCTACAATGAGCAGTTCTTC
CDR3aa: CATSFPRGETYNEQFF

v_gene: TRBV15
d_gene: NA
abundance: NA
j_gene: TRBJ1-2
CDR3nt: TGTGCCACCAGCACCCGGACAGATGGCTACACCTTC
CDR3aa: CATSTRTDGYTF

v_gene: TRBV20-1
d_gene: TRBD1
abundance: NA
j_gene: TRBJ2-1
CDR3nt: TGCAGTGCGCGGATCTCCCGGGACAGCTTTTACAATGAGCAGTTCTTC
CDR3aa: CSARISRDSFYNEQFF

v_gene: TRBV20-1
d_gene: NA
abundance: few
j_gene: TRBJ1-6
CDR3nt: TGCAGTGCTAGAGATAGGGCGGAGGATTCACCCCTCCACTTT
CDR3aa: CSARDRAEDSPLHF

v_gene: TRBV4-1
d_gene: TRBD1
abundance: many
j_gene: TRBJ1-1
CDR3nt: TGCGCCAGCAGCCAAGTACAGGGGAGCCTGAACACTGAAGCTTTCTTT
CDR3aa: CASSQVQGSLNTEAFF

v_gene: TRBV12-3/TRBV12-4
d_gene: NA
abundance: few
j_gene: TRBJ2-7
CDR3nt: TGTGCCAGCAGTTTAGCTCCGCGGCAGGCCTACGAGCAGTACTTC
CDR3aa: CASSLAPRQAYEQYF

v_gene: TRBV5-1
d_gene: NA
abundance: few
j_gene: TRBJ2-2
CDR3nt: TGCGCCAGCGCGTGGCAGACAGTGAACACCGGGGAGCTGTTTTTT
CDR3aa: CASAWQTVNTGELFF

v_gene: TRBV4-3
d_gene: NA
abundance: many
j_gene: TRBJ2-1
CDR3nt: TGCGCCAGCAGCCAAGATAGGGGTGGGAACAATGAGCAGTTCTTC
CDR3aa: CASSQDRGGNNEQFF

v_gene: TRBV7-9
d_gene: NA
abundance: NA
j_gene: TRBJ2-7
CDR3nt: TGTGCCAGCCTCCCCGACGGTACGTCCCACGAGCAGTACTTC
CDR3aa: CASLPDGTSHEQYF

v_gene: TRBV28
d_gene: NA
abundance: NA
j_gene: TRBJ2-3
CDR3nt: TGTGCCAGCAGAGAAACAGCAGAAGTGTACGGGCAGTATTTT
CDR3aa: CASRETAEVYGQYF

v_gene: TRBV3-1
d_gene: TRBD1
abundance: NA
j_gene: TRBJ2-1
CDR3nt: TGTGCCAGCATGAAAACTGGACAGGGCGAGTACAATGAGCAGTTCTTC
CDR3aa: CASMKTGQGEYNEQFF

v_gene: TRBV5-1
d_gene: NA
abundance: many
j_gene: TRBJ2-5
CDR3nt: TGCGCCAGCAGCCCGGAGACCAGAACTATACAAGAGACCCAGTACTTC
CDR3aa: CASSPETRTIQETQYF

v_gene: TRBV27
d_gene: TRBD1
abundance: NA
j_gene: TRBJ2-7
CDR3nt: TGTGCCAGCAGTTTACGGACAGGGGGCGACGAGCAGTACTTC
CDR3aa: CASSLRTGGDEQYF

v_gene: TRBV6-5
d_gene: NA
abundance: many
j_gene: TRBJ1-2
CDR3nt: TGTGCCAGCAGTTACACGGGGAATGGCTACACCTTC
CDR3aa: CASSYTGNGYTF

v_gene: TRBV4-3
d_gene: TRBD2
abundance: many
j_gene: TRBJ2-3
CDR3nt: TGCGCCAGCAGCCAAGAAAGGGGACTAGCGGGAGTTCGTACAGATACGCAGTATTTT
CDR3aa: CASSQERGLAGVRTDTQYF

v_gene: TRBV9
d_gene: NA
abundance: many
j_gene: TRBJ2-1
CDR3nt: TGTGCCAGCAGCCCACCTATCAGGGGTGGGAGTGAGCAGTTCTTC
CDR3aa: CASSPPIRGGSEQFF

v_gene: TRBV20-1
d_gene: TRBD2
abundance: NA
j_gene: TRBJ2-3
CDR3nt: TGCAGTGCACTCTTGTGGCCTAGCGGGAGTGCAGATACGCAGTATTTT
CDR3aa: CSALLWPSGSADTQYF

v_gene: TRBV20-1
d_gene: TRBD2
abundance: many
j_gene: TRBJ2-7
CDR3nt: TGCAGTGCTCCCGGGACTAGCGGGTTCGTCTACGAGCAGTACTTC
CDR3aa: CSAPGTSGFVYEQYF

v_gene: TRBV12-3/TRBV12-4
d_gene: NA
abundance: many
j_gene: TRBJ2-2
CDR3nt: TGTGCCAGCAGTGGCCCTACCGGGGAGCTGTTTTTT
CDR3aa: CASSGPTGELFF

v_gene: TRBV12-3/TRBV12-4
d_gene: NA
abundance: few
j_gene: TRBJ2-1
CDR3nt: TGTGCCAGCAGTATCTCGGACAATGAGCAGTTCTTC
CDR3aa: CASSISDNEQFF

v_gene: TRBV7-9
d_gene: NA
abundance: few
j_gene: TRBJ2-7
CDR3nt: TGTGCCAGCAGCCAACCTTCCAGGGTCTACGAGCAGTACTTC
CDR3aa: CASSQPSRVYEQYF

v_gene: TRBV7-9
d_gene: NA
abundance: few
j_gene: TRBJ2-3
CDR3nt: TGTGCCAGCAAGCTCGACCCTACATTAACAGATACGCAGTATTTT
CDR3aa: CASKLDPTLTDTQYF

v_gene: TRBV29-1
d_gene: NA
abundance: few
j_gene: TRBJ2-7
CDR3nt: TGCAGTGTTGAAGATGGGCGCCAACCCTACGAGCAGTACTTC
CDR3aa: CSVEDGRQPYEQYF

v_gene: TRBV2
d_gene: TRBD2
abundance: many
j_gene: TRBJ2-1
CDR3nt: TGTGCCAGCAGTGGTTCCGGCACTAGCGAATACAATGAGCAGTTCTTC
CDR3aa: CASSGSGTSEYNEQFF

v_gene: TRBV20-1
d_gene: NA
abundance: few
j_gene: TRBJ2-7
CDR3nt: TGCAGTGCTAATCATCCTTCTGCCTACTACGAGCAGTACTTC
CDR3aa: CSANHPSAYYEQYF

v_gene: TRBV9
d_gene: TRBD2
abundance: NA
j_gene: TRBJ2-1
CDR3nt: TGTGCCAGCAGCCCCCAGGCGGGGGGATACAATGAGCAGTTCTTC
CDR3aa: CASSPQAGGYNEQFF